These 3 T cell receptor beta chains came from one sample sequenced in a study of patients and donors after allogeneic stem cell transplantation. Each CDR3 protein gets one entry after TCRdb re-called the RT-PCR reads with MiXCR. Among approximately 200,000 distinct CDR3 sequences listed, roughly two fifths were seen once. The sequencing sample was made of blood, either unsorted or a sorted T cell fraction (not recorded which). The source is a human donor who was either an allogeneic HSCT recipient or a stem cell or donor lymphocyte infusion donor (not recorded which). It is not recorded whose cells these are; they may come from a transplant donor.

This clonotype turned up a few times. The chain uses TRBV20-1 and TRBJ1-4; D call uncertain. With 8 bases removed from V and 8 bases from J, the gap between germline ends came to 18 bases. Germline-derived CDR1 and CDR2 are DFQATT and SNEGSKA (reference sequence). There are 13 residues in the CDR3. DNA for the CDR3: TGCAGTCTGGCGGCTCGGGTAGGGGAAAAACTGTTTTTT. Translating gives CSLAARVGEKLFF.

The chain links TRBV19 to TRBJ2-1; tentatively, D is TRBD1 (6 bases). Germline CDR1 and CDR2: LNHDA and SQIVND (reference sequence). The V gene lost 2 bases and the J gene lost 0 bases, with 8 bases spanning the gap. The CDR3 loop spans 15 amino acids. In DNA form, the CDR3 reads TGTGCCAGTAGTATATTGGGGGCCTCCTACAATGAGCAGTTCTTC. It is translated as CASSILGASYNEQFF.

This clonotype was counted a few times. The CDR3 bases are TGTGCCAGCAGGAAGGACTGGGCAGGGGATCAGCCCCAGCATTTT. This translates into CASRKDWAGDQPQHF. The gene calls are TRBV6-5 and TRBJ1-5, with TRBD1 as a possible D gene (6 bases). Germline CDR1 is MNHEY and CDR2 is SVGAGI. This CDR3 has 15 amino acids. V lost 6 bases to trimming and J lost 5 bases, with 17 bases between them.